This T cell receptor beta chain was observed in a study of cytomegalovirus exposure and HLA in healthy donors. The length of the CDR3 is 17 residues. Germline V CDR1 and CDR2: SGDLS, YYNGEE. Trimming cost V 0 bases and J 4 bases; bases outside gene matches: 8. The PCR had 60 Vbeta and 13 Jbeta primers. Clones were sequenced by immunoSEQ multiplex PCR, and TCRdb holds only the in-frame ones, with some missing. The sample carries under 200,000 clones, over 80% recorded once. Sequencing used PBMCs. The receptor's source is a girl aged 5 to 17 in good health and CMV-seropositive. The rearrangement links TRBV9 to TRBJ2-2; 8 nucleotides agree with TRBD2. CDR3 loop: CASSVALGGGFTGELFF. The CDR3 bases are TGTGCCAGCAGCGTAGCTTTGGGCGGGGGGTTCACCGGGGAGCTGTTTTTT.